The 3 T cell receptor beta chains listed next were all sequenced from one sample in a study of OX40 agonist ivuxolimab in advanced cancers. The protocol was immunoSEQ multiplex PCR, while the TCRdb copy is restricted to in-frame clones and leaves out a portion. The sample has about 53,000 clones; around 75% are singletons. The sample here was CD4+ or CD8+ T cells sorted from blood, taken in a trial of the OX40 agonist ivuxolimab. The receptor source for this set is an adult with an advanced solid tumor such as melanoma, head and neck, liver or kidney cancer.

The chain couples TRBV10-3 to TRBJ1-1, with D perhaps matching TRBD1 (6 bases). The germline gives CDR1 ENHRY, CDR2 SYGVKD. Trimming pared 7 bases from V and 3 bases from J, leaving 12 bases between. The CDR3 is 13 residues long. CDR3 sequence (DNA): TGTGCCATCATGGGGGCTGGGGACACTGAAGCTTTCTTT. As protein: CAIMGAGDTEAFF.

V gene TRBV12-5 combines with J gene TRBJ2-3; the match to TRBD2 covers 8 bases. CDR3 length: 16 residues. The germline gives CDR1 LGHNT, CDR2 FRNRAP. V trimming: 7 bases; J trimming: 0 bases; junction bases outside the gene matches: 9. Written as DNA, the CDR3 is TGTGCTAGTGCCCAAGGGCTAGCGGGTAGCACAGATACGCAGTATTTT. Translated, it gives CASAQGLAGSTDTQYF.

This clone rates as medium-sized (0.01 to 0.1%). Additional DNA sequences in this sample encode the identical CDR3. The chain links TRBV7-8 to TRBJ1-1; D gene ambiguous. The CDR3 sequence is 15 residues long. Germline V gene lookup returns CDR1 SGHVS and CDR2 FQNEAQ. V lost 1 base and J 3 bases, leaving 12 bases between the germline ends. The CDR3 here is CASSLVLGIDTEAFF. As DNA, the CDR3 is TGTGCCAGCAGCTTAGTTCTGGGAATAGACACTGAAGCTTTCTTT.